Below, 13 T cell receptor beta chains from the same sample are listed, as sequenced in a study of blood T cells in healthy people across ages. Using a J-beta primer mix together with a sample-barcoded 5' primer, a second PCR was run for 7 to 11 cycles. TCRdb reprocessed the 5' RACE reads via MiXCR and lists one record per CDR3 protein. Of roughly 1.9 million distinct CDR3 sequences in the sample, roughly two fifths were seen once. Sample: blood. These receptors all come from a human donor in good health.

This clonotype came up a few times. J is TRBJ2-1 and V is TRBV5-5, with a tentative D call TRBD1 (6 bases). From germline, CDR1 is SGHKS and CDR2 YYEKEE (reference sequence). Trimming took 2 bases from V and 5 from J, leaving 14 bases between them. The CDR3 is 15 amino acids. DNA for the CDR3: TGTGCCAGCAGCTTCACTCAGGGGACAAACAATGAGCAGTTCTTC. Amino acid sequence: CASSFTQGTNNEQFF.

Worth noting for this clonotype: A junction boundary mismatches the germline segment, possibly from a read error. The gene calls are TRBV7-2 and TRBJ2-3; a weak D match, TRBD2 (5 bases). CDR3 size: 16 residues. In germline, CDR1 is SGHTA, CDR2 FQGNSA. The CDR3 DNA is TGTGCCAGCAGCTTAGTTGGCAGCTCTAGCATAGATACGCAGTATTTT. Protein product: CASSLVGSSSIDTQYF.

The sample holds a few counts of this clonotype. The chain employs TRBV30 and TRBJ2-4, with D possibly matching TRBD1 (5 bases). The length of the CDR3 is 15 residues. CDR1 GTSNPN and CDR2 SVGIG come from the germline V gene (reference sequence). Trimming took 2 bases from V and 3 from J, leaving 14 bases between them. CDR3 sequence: CAWSLGRVDKNIQYF. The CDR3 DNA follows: TGTGCCTGGAGTCTTGGCAGGGTGGACAAAAACATTCAGTACTTC. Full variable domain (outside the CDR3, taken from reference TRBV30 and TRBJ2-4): SQTIHQWPATLVQPVGSPLSLECTVEGTSNPNLYWYRQAAGRGLQLLFYSVGIGQISSEVPQNLSASRPQDRQFILSSKKLLLSDSGFYLCAWSLGRVDKNIQYFGAGTRLSVL.

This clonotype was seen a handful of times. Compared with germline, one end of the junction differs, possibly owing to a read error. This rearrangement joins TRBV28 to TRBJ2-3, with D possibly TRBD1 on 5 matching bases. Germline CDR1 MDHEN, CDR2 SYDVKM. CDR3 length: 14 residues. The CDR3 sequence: CATFPGYHTDTQYF. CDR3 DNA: TGCGCCACCTTCCCAGGGTACCACACAGATACGCAGTATTTT.

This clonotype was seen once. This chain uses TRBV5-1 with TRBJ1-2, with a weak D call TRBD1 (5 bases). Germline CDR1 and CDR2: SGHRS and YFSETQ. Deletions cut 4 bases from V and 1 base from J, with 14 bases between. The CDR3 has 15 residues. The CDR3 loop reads CASSGTGPGNYGYTF. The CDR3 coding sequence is TGCGCCAGCAGCGGGACGGGACCGGGTAACTATGGCTACACCTTC.

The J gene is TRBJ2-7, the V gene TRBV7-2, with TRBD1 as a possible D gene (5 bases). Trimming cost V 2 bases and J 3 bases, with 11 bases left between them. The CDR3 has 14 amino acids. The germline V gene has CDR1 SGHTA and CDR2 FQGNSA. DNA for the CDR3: TGTGCCAGCAGCTTATTAGTAGGGGTCTACGAGCAGTACTTC. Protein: CASSLLVGVYEQYF.

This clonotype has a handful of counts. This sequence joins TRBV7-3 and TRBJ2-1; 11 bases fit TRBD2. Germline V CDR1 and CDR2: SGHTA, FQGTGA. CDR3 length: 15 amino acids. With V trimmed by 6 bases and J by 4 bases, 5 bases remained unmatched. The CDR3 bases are TGTGCCAGCAGTAAGGGACTAGCGGTTTACAATGAGCAGTTCTTC. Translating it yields CASSKGLAVYNEQFF. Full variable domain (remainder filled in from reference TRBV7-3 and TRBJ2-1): GAGVSQTPSNKVTEKGKYVELRCDPISGHTALYWYRQSLGQGPEFLIYFQGTGAADDSGLPNDRFFAVRPEGSVSTLKIQRTERGDSAVYLCASSKGLAVYNEQFFGPGTRLTVL.

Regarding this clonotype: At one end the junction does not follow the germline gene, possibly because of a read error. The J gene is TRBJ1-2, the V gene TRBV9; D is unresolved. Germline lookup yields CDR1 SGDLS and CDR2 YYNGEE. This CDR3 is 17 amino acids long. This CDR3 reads CASSATAAGAANYGCTF. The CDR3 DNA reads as TGTGCCAGCAGCGCTACCGCGGCTGGAGCCGCTAACTATGGCTGCACCTTC.

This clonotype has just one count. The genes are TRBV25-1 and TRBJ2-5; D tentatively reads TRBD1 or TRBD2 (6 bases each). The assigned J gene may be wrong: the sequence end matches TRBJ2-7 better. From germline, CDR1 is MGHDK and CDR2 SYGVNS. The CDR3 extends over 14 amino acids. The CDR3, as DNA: TGTGCCAGCAGTGAATATGGGGGGCGCTACGAGCAGTACTTC. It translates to CASSEYGGRYEQYF.

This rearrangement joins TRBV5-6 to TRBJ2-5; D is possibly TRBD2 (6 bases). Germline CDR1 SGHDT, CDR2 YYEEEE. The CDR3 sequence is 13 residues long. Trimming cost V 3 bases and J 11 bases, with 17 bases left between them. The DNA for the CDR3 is TGTGCCAGCAGCTGGGGGGAAGGTCGGGAGCAGTACTTC. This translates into CASSWGEGREQYF.

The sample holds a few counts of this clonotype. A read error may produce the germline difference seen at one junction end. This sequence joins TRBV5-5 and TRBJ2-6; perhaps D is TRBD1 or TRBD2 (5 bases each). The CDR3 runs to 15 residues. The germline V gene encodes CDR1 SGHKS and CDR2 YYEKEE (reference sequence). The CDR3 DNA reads TGTGCCAGCATCAGGGCGGCCATCGGGGCCAACGTCCGGACTTTC. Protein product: CASIRAAIGANVRTF.

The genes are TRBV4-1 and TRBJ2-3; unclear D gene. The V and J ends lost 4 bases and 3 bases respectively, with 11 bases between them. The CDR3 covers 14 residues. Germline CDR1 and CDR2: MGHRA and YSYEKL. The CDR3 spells CASSPDLLTDTQYF. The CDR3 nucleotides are TGCGCCAGCAGCCCCGACTTACTAACAGATACGCAGTATTTT.

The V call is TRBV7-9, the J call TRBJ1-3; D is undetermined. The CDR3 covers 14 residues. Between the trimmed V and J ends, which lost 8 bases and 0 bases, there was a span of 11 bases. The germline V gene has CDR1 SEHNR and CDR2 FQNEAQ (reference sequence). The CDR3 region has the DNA TGTGCCAGCGGCAACACTAACTCTGGAAACACCATATATTTT. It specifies CASGNTNSGNTIYF. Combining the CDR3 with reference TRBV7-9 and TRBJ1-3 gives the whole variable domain DTGVSQNPRHKITKRGQNVTFRCDPISEHNRLYWYRQTLGQGPEFLTYFQNEAQLEKSRLLSDRFSAERPKGSFSTLEIQRTEQGDSAMYLCASGNTNSGNTIYFGEGSWLTVV.